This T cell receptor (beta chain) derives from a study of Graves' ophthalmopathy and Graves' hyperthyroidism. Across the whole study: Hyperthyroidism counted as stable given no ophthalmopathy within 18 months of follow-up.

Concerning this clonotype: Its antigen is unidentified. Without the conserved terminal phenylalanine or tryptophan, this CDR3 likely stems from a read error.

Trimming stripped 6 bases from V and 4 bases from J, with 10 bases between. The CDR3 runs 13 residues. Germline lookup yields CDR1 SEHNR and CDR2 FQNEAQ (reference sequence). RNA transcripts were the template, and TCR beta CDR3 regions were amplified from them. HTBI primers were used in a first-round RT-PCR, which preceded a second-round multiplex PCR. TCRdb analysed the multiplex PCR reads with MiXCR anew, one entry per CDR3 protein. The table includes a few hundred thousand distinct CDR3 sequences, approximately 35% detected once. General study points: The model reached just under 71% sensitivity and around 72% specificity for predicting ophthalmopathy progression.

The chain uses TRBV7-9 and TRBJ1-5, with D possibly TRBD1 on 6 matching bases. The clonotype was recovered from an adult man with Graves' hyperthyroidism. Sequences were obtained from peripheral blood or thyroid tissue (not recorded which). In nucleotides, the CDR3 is TGTGCCAGCAGTCAACAGGGAAATCAGCCCCAGCATCTT. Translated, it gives CASSQQGNQPQHL.